Following are 18 T cell receptor beta chains from one sample sequenced in a study of response to subunit inactivated influenza vaccine. TCRdb itself ran the RT-PCR reads through MiXCR, one entry per CDR3 protein. The sample has approximately 500,000 distinct CDR3 sequences; approximately 12% are singletons. Sequencing used PBMCs from blood, obtained 40 to 50 days after vaccination. The receptor set was obtained from a man aged 50 to 60 who received an inactivated influenza vaccine.

J is TRBJ1-5 and V is TRBV29-1; the D gene is possibly TRBD1 (6 bases). Per germline, CDR1 SQVTM and CDR2 ANQGSEA. This CDR3 is built from 13 residues. In nucleotides, the CDR3 is TGCATCTTTTGGGGGGCAGAGAATCAGCCCCAGCATTTT. It is translated as CIFWGAENQPQHF.

About this clonotype itself: A single base separates this from a much larger clone, so it may be a read error. CDR3 region: CSDVPSGNTQYF. CDR3 coding DNA: TGCAGCGATGTTCCTAGCGGGAATACGCAGTATTTT. The chain links TRBV29-1 to TRBJ2-3, with 9 bases aligning to TRBD2. J gave up 7 bases and V 7 bases, and 6 bases lay outside the gene matches. Germline lookup yields CDR1 SQVTM and CDR2 ANQGSEA. The CDR3 length is 12 residues.

This clonotype showed up just a few times. The V gene is TRBV6-1, the J gene TRBJ2-2; TRBD1 might be the D (6 bases). Trimming left V 7 bases short and J 4 bases short, with 16 bases between. Looked up from germline, CDR1 is MNHNS and CDR2 is SASEGT. The CDR3 length is 15 residues. The DNA for the CDR3 is TGTGCCAGCATGGGAACCGGGACAAGCACCGGGGAGCTGTTTTTT. Its translation is CASMGTGTSTGELFF.

Comments on this clonotype: The junction departs from the called germline gene at one end, perhaps through a read error. The CDR3 DNA is TGTACCAGCAGCAAGGGACAGGGACGGATAGCCAAAAACATTCAGTACTTC. Translating gives CTSSKGQGRIAKNIQYF. The rearrangement links TRBV13 to TRBJ2-4, with 9 positions matching TRBD1. Germline loops: CDR1 PRHDT, CDR2 FYEKMQ (reference sequence). This CDR3 comprises 17 residues.

This clonotype was detected a few times. The V gene is TRBV29-1, the J gene TRBJ2-3, with 10 bases fitting TRBD2. This CDR3 is 14 amino acids long. Germline V gives CDR1 SQVTM, CDR2 ANQGSEA. Losses at the gene ends were 3 bases for V and 1 base for J; bases not matched to a gene: 1. CDR3 sequence (DNA): TGCAGCGTTGACCTAGCGGGGGGCACAGATACGCAGTATTTT. The encoded protein is CSVDLAGGTDTQYF.

Details on this clonotype: The junction and the germline gene differ at one end; a read error may be behind it. The V gene is TRBV2, the J gene TRBJ2-3; no definite D call. Germline V gene sequence: CDR1 SNHLY, CDR2 FYNNEI. The CDR3 has 10 residues. DNA for the CDR3: TGTGCCAGGAAACGCGGTACGCTGTATTTT. It yields the protein CARKRGTLYF.

This clonotype was found a few times. The chain joins TRBV7-8 to TRBJ2-2; D ambiguous. From germline, CDR1 is SGHVS and CDR2 FQNEAQ. This CDR3 is built from 16 residues. Deletions cut 3 bases from V and 1 base from J, with 12 bases between. As DNA, the CDR3 is TGTGCCAGCAGCTTCGCCGTAGGCCTGAACACCGGGGAGCTGTTTTTT. It specifies CASSFAVGLNTGELFF.

This clonotype was observed many times. V usage is TRBV5-1 and J usage is TRBJ2-2, with D possibly matching TRBD1 (5 bases). The length of the CDR3 is 15 residues. Germline V gene lookup returns CDR1 SGHRS and CDR2 YFSETQ. Between the trimmed V and J ends, which lost 5 bases and 1 base, there was a span of 12 bases. CDR3: CASRKTEKNTGELFF. Written as DNA, the CDR3 is TGCGCCAGCAGAAAGACAGAAAAGAACACCGGGGAGCTGTTTTTT.

This clonotype came up a few times. The rearrangement links TRBV19 to TRBJ2-3, with 12 positions matching TRBD2. Losses at the gene ends were 1 base for V and 4 bases for J; bases not matched to a gene: 0. Germline V gene data show CDR1 as LNHDA and CDR2 as SQIVND (reference sequence). The CDR3 has 15 amino acids. The CDR3 sequence is CASSIGLAGADTQYF. CDR3 DNA: TGTGCCAGTAGTATAGGACTAGCGGGAGCAGATACGCAGTATTTT.

This clonotype has more than one count but fewer than ten. This sequence joins TRBV12-3 or TRBV12-4 and TRBJ2-1; the D gene is possibly TRBD2 (6 bases). This CDR3 contains 14 residues. The V end lost 6 bases, the J end lost 0 bases, and 9 bases lay between the germline ends. This CDR3 reads CASRAGPSYNEQFF. CDR3 DNA sequence: TGTGCCAGCAGGGCGGGGCCCTCCTACAATGAGCAGTTCTTC.

This clonotype was detected a few times. The rearrangement joins TRBV12-3 or TRBV12-4 to TRBJ2-5; D may correspond to TRBD1 or TRBD2 (5 bases each). CDR3 length equals 11 residues. V shed 6 bases and J shed 8 bases, with 10 bases lying between them. The CDR3 spells CASSLRDTQYF. CDR3 bases: TGTGCCAGCAGCCTCCGGGACACCCAGTACTTC.

CDR3 in amino acids: CASSNSGDEQYF. The CDR3 DNA reads TGTGCCAGCAGCAATAGCGGGGACGAGCAGTACTTC. This chain joins TRBV28 and TRBJ2-7; 8 bases fit TRBD2. With 6 bases clipped from V and 5 bases from J, the junction kept 3 bases outside the gene matches. Germline assignment: CDR1 MDHEN and CDR2 SYDVKM. This CDR3 has 12 amino acids.

This clonotype has just a few counts. This chain links TRBV7-9 with TRBJ1-1, with TRBD1 matching 8 bases. This CDR3 has 13 amino acids. After removal of 4 bases from V and 5 bases from J, the junction contained 3 bases not matched to a gene. CDR1 SEHNR and CDR2 FQNEAQ come from the germline V gene (reference sequence). This CDR3 reads CASSSGGETEAFF. Written as DNA, the CDR3 is TGTGCCAGCAGCTCAGGGGGCGAAACTGAAGCTTTCTTT. Full variable domain (missing parts from reference TRBV7-9 and TRBJ1-1): DTGVSQNPRHKITKRGQNVTFRCDPISEHNRLYWYRQTLGQGPEFLTYFQNEAQLEKSRLLSDRFSAERPKGSFSTLEIQRTEQGDSAMYLCASSSGGETEAFFGQGTRLTVV.

In its sample, this clonotype was seen many times. The J gene is TRBJ2-7, the V gene TRBV20-1; D gene uncertain. V lost 0 bases to trimming and J lost 3 bases, with 15 bases between them. This CDR3 comprises 15 residues. Germline loops: CDR1 DFQATT, CDR2 SNEGSKA (reference sequence). This chain's CDR3 is CSARDRLVPRYEQYF. The CDR3 nucleotides read TGCAGTGCTAGAGATCGACTGGTTCCGCGCTACGAGCAGTACTTC.

This clonotype was seen a handful of times. This rearrangement joins TRBV28 to TRBJ2-7; a possible D gene is TRBD1 (5 bases). The CDR3 is 14 residues long. The ends were cut back, 2 bases at V and 0 bases at J, with 8 bases in the middle. Germline CDR1 MDHEN, CDR2 SYDVKM. The CDR3 here is CASSLRQISYEQYF. For the CDR3, the DNA is TGTGCCAGCAGTTTACGACAGATCTCCTACGAGCAGTACTTC.

The V call is TRBV11-3, the J call TRBJ2-3; D is perhaps TRBD2 (6 bases). This CDR3 spans 14 amino acids. Germline V gene data show CDR1 as SGHNT and CDR2 as YENEEA. Trimming stripped 6 bases from V and 0 bases from J, with 10 bases between. CDR3 sequence (DNA): TGTGCCAGCAGGAGGAGCGGGAGCACAGATACGCAGTATTTT. This encodes CASRRSGSTDTQYF.

This clonotype was found many times. The CDR3: CASSFINDNEQFF. DNA of the CDR3: TGTGCCAGCAGTTTTATCAACGACAATGAGCAGTTCTTC. The genes are TRBV12-3 or TRBV12-4 and TRBJ2-1; the D is unclear. This CDR3 has 13 amino acids. V gave up 3 bases and J gave up 5 bases, with 8 bases separating them.

A few counts support this clonotype. The chain carries TRBV12-3 or TRBV12-4 and TRBJ2-3; D not certain. This CDR3 contains 15 residues. The V end lost 6 bases, the J end lost 4 bases, and 17 bases lay between the germline ends. This CDR3 reads CASRDLRLGADTQYF. The CDR3 bases are TGTGCCAGCAGGGACCTTCGTCTAGGAGCAGATACGCAGTATTTT.